The clone carrying this T cell receptor beta chain was counted a few times. Its specificity is unknown. Trimming left V 1 base short and J 8 bases short, with 14 bases between. The germline gives CDR1 SEHNR, CDR2 FQNEAQ (reference sequence). This CDR3 has 15 residues. Patients with uncontrolled infections, other autoimmune diseases, pregnancy or lactation were excluded. The sample comes from a study of T cells in Graves' hyperthyroidism and ophthalmopathy. Notes on the study in general: In the blood, most expanded thyroid clonotypes above 0.001 appeared as well.

From RNA transcripts, TCR beta CDR3 regions were amplified. RT-PCR in the first round (using the HTBI primer set) targeted the TCR CDR3. TCRdb ran MiXCR on the multiplex PCR reads and lists one entry per CDR3 protein. Among roughly 570,000 distinct CDR3 sequences listed, around 14% were seen once. Sequenced input: blood. The rearrangement uses TRBV7-9 and TRBJ1-4; D unresolved. The clonotype comes from a woman aged 25 to 39 with Graves' hyperthyroidism. This CDR3 is CASSLGGQVKEKLFF. The CDR3 region has the DNA TGTGCCAGCAGCTTAGGCGGCCAGGTCAAAGAAAAACTGTTTTTT. Combining the CDR3 with reference TRBV7-9 and TRBJ1-4 gives the whole variable domain DTGVSQNPRHKITKRGQNVTFRCDPISEHNRLYWYRQTLGQGPEFLTYFQNEAQLEKSRLLSDRFSAERPKGSFSTLEIQRTEQGDSAMYLCASSLGGQVKEKLFFGSGTQLSVL.